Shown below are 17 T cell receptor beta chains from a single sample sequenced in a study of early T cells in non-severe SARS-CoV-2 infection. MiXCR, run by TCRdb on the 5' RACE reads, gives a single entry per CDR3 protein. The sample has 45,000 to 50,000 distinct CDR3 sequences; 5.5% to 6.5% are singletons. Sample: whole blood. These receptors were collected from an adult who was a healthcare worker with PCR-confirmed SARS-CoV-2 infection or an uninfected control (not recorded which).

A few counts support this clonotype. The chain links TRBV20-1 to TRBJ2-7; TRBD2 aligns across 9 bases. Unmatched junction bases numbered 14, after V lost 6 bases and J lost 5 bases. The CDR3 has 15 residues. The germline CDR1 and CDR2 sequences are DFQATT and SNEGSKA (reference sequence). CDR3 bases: TGCAGTGCCTTAGAAGATAGCGGGAGAGTCAACGAGCAGTACTTC. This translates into CSALEDSGRVNEQYF.

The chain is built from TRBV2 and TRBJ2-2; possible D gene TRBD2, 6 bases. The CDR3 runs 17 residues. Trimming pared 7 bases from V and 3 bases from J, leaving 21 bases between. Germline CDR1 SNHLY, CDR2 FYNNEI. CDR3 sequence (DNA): TGTGCCAGCACACCTGCGGGGCGGCCTCGGGACACCGGGGAGCTGTTTTTT. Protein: CASTPAGRPRDTGELFF.

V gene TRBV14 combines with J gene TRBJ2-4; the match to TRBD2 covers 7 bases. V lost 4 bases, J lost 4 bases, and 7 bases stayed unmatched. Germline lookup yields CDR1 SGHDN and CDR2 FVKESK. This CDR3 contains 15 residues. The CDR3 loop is CASSRMGGIKNIQYF. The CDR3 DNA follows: TGTGCCAGCAGCCGAATGGGGGGGATAAAAAACATTCAGTACTTC.

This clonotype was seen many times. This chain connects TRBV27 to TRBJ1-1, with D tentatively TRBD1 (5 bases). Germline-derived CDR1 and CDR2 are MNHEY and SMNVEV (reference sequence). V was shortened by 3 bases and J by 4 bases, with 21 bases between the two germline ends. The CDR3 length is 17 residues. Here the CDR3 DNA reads TGTGCCAGCAGTTTTGGACGCTTGCAGGGTGTGTTCACTGAAGCTTTCTTT. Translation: CASSFGRLQGVFTEAFF.

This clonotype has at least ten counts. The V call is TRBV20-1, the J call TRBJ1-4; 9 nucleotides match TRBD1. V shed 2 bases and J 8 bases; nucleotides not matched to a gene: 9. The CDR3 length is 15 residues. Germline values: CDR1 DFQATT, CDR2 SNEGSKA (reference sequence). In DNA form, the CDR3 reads TGCAGTGCTAGACCCCTTGGGACAGGGAAGGAAAAACTGTTTTTT. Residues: CSARPLGTGKEKLFF.

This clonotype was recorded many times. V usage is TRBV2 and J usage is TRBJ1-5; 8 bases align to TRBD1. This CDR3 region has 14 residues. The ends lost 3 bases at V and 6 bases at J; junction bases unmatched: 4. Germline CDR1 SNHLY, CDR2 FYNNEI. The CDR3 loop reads CASSEGQGAQPQHF. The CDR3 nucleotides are TGTGCCAGCAGTGAGGGGCAGGGGGCTCAGCCCCAGCATTTT.

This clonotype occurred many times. DNA for the CDR3: TGTGCCAGCAGCTCGCGGACTAGCCTTGGGGAGACCCAGTACTTC. Translation gives CASSSRTSLGETQYF. The rearrangement links TRBV11-2 to TRBJ2-5; 8 bases align to TRBD2. The germline V gene encodes CDR1 SGHAT and CDR2 FQNNGV. This CDR3 spans 15 amino acids. The junction had 9 bases not matched to a gene; V was cut back by 4 bases and J by 5 bases.

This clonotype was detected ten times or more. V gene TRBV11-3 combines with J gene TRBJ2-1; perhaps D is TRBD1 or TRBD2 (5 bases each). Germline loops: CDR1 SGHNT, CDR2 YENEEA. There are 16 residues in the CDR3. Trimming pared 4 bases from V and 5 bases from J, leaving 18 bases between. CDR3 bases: TGTGCCAGCAGCTCATGGGACGGGGCGACGGACAATGAGCAGTTCTTC. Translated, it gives CASSSWDGATDNEQFF. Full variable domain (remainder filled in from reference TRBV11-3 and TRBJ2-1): EAGVVQSPRYKIIEKKQPVAFWCNPISGHNTLYWYLQNLGQGPELLIRYENEEAVDDSQLPKDRFSAERLKGVDSTLKIQPAELGDSAVYLCASSSWDGATDNEQFFGPGTRLTVL.

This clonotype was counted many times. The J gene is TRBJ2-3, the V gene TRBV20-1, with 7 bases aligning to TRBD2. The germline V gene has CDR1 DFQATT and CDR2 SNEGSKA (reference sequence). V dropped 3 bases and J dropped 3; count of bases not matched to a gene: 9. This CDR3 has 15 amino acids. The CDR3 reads CSASRDYRKTDTQYF. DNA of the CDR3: TGCAGTGCTAGCCGGGACTATCGAAAAACAGATACGCAGTATTTT.

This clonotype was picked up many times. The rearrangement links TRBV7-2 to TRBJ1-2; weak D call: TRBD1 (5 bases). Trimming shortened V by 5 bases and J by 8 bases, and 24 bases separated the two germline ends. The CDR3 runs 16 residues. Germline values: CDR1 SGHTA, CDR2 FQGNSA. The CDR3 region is CASSLRTGTLLDGYTF. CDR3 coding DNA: TGTGCCAGCAGCCTCCGGACCGGGACCCTTTTGGACGGCTACACCTTC.

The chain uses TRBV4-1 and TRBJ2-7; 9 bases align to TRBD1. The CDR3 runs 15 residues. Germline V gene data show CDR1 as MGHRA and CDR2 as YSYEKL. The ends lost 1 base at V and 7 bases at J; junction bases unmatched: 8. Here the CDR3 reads CASSQVGTGRREQYF. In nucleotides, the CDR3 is TGCGCCAGCAGCCAAGTTGGGACAGGGCGGAGAGAGCAGTACTTC.

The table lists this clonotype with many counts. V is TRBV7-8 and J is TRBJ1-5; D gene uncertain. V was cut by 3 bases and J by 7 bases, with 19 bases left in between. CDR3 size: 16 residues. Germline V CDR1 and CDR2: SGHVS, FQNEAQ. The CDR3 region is CASSFGGESGRQPQHF. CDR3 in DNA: TGTGCCAGCAGCTTTGGCGGGGAAAGTGGCAGACAGCCCCAGCATTTT.

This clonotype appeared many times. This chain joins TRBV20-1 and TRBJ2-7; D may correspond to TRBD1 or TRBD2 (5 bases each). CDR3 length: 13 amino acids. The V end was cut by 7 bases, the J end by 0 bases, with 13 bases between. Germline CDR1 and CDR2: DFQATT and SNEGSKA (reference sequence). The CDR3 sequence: CSGGSPSSYEQYF. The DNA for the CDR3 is TGCAGTGGGGGGAGCCCTAGCTCCTACGAGCAGTACTTC.

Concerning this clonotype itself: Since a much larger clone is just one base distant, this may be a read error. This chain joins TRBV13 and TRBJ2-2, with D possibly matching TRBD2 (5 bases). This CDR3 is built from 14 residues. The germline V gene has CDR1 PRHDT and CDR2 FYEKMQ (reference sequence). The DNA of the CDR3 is TGTGCCAGCAGCTTAGACCGCGTTTCCGGGGAGCCGTTTTTT. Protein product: CASSLDRVSGEPFF.

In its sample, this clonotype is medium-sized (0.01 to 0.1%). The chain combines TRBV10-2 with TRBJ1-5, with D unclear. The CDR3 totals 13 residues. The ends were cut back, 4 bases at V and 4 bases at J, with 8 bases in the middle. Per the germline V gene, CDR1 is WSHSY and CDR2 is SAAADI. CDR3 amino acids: CASSVSLNQPQHF. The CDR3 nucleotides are TGCGCCAGCAGTGTTTCACTAAATCAGCCCCAGCATTTT.

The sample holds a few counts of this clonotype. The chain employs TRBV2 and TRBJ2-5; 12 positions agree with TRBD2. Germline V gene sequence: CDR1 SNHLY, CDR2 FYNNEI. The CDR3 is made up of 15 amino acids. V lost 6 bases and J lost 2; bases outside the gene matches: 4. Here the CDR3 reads CASSLTSGGQETQYF. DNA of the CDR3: TGTGCCAGCAGCCTCACTAGCGGGGGGCAAGAGACCCAGTACTTC. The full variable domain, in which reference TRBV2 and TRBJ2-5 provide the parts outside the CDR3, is EPEVTQTPSHQVTQMGQEVILRCVPISNHLYFYWYRQILGQKVEFLVSFYNNEISEKSEIFDDQFSVERPDGSNFTLKIRSTKLEDSAMYFCASSLTSGGQETQYFGPGTRLLVL.

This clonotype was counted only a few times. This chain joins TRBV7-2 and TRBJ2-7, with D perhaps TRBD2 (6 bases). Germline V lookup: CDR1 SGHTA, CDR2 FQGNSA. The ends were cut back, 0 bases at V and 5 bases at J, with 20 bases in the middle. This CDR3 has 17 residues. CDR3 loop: CASSLARRRGVNHEQYF. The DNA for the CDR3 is TGTGCCAGCAGCTTAGCCCGCCGGCGGGGAGTTAACCACGAGCAGTACTTC.